This paragraph covers one TCR beta chain sequence. In this sample, this clone turned up once. Its antigen is unknown. Nothing much larger sits one base from this clone, and base qualities are not available. The cysteine opens and the phenylalanine closes a CDR3 of 14 amino acids. Kept here is only the CDR3 DNA, which spans 42 bases and is read in frame from base 1. The CDR1 and CDR2 encoded by the germline V gene (reference sequence) are SGHNT and YYREEE. V and J are truncated by 4 bases and 1 base respectively, leaving an intervening sequence of 11 bases. The cohort comprised some 730 healthy bone marrow donors. Cohort members were all nominally healthy when sampled, although unrecorded immune exposures were likely present. The donor tested CMV seronegative, placing the donor among the 350 or so seronegative members of the cohort. A peripheral blood sample was provided by each donor, and peripheral blood mononuclear cells were used for TCR beta sequencing. Genomic DNA extraction from the blood cell samples was performed with the Qiagen DNeasy Blood Extraction Kit.

Receptor amplification or capture employed the immunoSEQ multiplex PCR assay. For the multiplex PCR, a mixture combining 60 forward primers for TCR Vbeta segments and 13 reverse primers for TCR Jbeta segments was used. A multiplex PCR assay on genomic DNA amplified the CDR3 region of rearranged TCR beta genes. The amplified TCR beta libraries were sequenced on the Illumina HiSeq System as 87-base-pair reads. From the authors' description of their analysis: A later analysis tallied 75 million to 95 million unique TCR beta chains across the 666 repertoires, and approximately 12 million of those chains were shared by two or more donors. Raw reads were error-corrected and collapsed into unique sequences by a nearest-neighbor algorithm in which closely related sequences were merged to remove PCR and sequencing errors. V, D and J gene segments were assigned by aligning CDR3 sequences to IMGT reference sequences. For a sequence to be retained, a match of at least six nucleotides to both a V gene segment and a J gene segment was required. A rearrangement was called productive if the CDR3 had no stop codons and remained in frame with V and J, and every other rearrangement was called non-productive. CDR3 was defined by IMGT convention, running from the second conserved V-encoded cysteine to the conserved J-encoded phenylalanine. Sequences without an unambiguous match to a single V gene segment were excluded from the earlier analysis of 450 to 650 of the donors. An earlier analysis of several hundred of the donors called V segments functional above 56.7% productive rearrangements and segregating when the between-donor standard deviation exceeded 5%. A statistical classification framework was developed to diagnose cytomegalovirus status using the catalog of TCR beta chain sequences. In a later analysis, V and J genes were assigned by comparing TCR nucleotide sequences against IMGT/GENE-DB human TR gene sequences. In a later analysis, CDR3 sequences and most-parsimonious VDJ recombination scenarios were assigned using the TCRdist pipeline. In a later analysis, each TCR beta chain was defined by its CDR3 amino acid sequence together with its V-gene family, and reads without a unique V-gene family were excluded. To address suspected cross-contamination and a sequencing artifact, a later analysis removed roughly 580 highly shared, low-generation-probability nucleotide sequences. A later analysis calculated a clonal expansion index for each public chain from normalized within-repertoire ranks of inferred template counts. Generation probabilities in a later analysis came from a VDJ recombination model fitted to out-of-frame rearrangements, and those results were checked against IGoR. A later analysis scored TCR-TCR, TCR-HLA and TCR-CMV co-occurrence with hypergeometric tests, applying a repertoire-size bias correction to TCR pairs. In a later analysis, false discovery rates were estimated by permuting HLA or CMV assignments 20 times. In a later analysis, co-occurring TCRs were grouped using DBSCAN, and TCRdist sequence similarity was added for clustering within HLA-allele-positive subsets. For co-occurrence clustering, repertoires with fewer than 30,000 or more than 120,000 public chains were excluded, along with roughly 5 repertoires with anomalous nucleotide sharing. What TCRdb holds here is the immuneACCESS table cut down to in-frame rearrangements. Part of the clones is not present; checked against another copy, under half of the missing clones reflect an unresolved V gene, and the others are unexplained. The DNA was the basis for D and trimming; V, J and clone size are from that table. Present in this sample are 150,000 to 200,000 clones, roughly 80% of which were seen just once. 0.65% of the sample is in the top ten clones.

The sample is drawn from a study of cytomegalovirus exposure and HLA in healthy donors (dated by TCRdb to 2017 to 2019). Regarding the complete study: An earlier analysis of roughly 610 of the donors reported around 280 Gb of sequence data and 90 million to 120 million unique TCR beta sequences obtained from about 200 million T cells. An early release covering about 600 HLA-typed donors comprised 250 to 350 gigabases of sequencing data and around 80 million unique TCR sequences. Among the roughly 430 genotyped donors, around 81% belonged to the genetic ancestry cluster associated with self-reported Caucasian donors. The study aimed to test whether cataloging public T cell receptors could reveal signatures of past pathogen exposure. The study used immunosequencing to profile the T cell repertoires of approximately 630 subjects and linked those repertoires to cytomegalovirus serostatus. Along with the roughly 700-subject first cohort, a separate validation cohort of about 110 different subjects was used. To predict cytomegalovirus infection status, the study brought together high-throughput TCR immunosequencing, statistical association of individual TCRs with disease status, and machine learning. To study patterns of TCR occurrence, a later analysis re-analyzed previously published TCR beta repertoires from several hundred donors and added high-resolution HLA genotyping. Rather than using new phenotypic data, the later analysis identified candidate immune exposures from TCR beta sequences and from how often those sequences occurred across donors. To decide whether each TCR beta V gene segment behaved as functional or pseudogenic, an earlier analysis of some 600 of the donors relied on high-throughput TCR beta sequencing. Donor age, sex, ethnicity and CMV serostatus were compiled together with the repertoire data. In a later genetic analysis, genome-wide SNP genotypes for about three fifths of the 666 donors were used, and that subset was treated as a discovery cohort. Every repertoire in the discovery cohort had been generated on one and the same sequencing platform. HLA typing included class I and class II loci at four-digit resolution. The number of donors typed differed by locus, with roughly 620-630 for A, B, C, DRB1 and DQB1, around 560 for DQA1, 600 to 610 for DPA1, and some 440 for DPB1. Because of strong linkage in the cohort, a few DR-DQ haplotypes were treated as single units for association and clustering. Across about 380 genotyped donors of the cohort, an average of roughly 250,000 unique TCR beta nucleotide sequences per donor were sequenced, and roughly a sixth of those sequences were non-productive.

General study outcomes and caveats: According to a later analysis, most CMV-associated TCR beta chains appeared to be HLA-restricted, and the HLA associations seemed to be driven largely by CMV exposure. Fewer than 20 rarely observed V segments, including chromosome 9 orphons, were excluded from the earlier analysis of about 500 of the donors because counts were too low. Sequencing depth was assumed to be roughly uniform across donors in the presence/absence analyses, though that assumption may not hold. In a later analysis, HLA-associated TCR beta chains were found to be more clonally expanded and to have lower generation probabilities than equally common non-associated chains. Only TCR beta chains were sequenced in this cohort, and the absence of alpha or paired-chain data limited detectable features. In a later genetic analysis, fewer N-insertions in productive TCRs were reported among donors in an Asian-associated ancestry cluster than the roughly 700-donor mean. In a later analysis, several top co-occurrence clusters were reported to appear linked to parvovirus B19, influenza, CMV and Epstein-Barr virus. The study gave a list of about 150 TCR beta chains associated with cytomegalovirus. A later analysis associated 16,951 TCR beta sequences with specific HLA alleles at a false discovery rate of 0.05. Assigning TCR associations to individual alleles was difficult when HLA alleles, especially DR and DQ, strongly co-occurred. Some IMGT-functional V segments, including TRBV6-2 and TRBV6-3, could not be distinguished by the 87-base-pair reads and were therefore excluded. The authors suggested that the approach could potentially be generalized to other disease states and immunological phenotypes. Immune exposure information for the cohort was limited to CMV serostatus. A further reported finding was that TCR beta sequences accurately predicted the HLA-A and HLA-B alleles for most subjects in the first cohort. Linkage disequilibrium might explain the correlated functional status among segregating V segments, but an unknown experimental factor could not be excluded. In a later analysis, TCR association rates were found to vary across HLA loci, with the most associated TCRs seen for DRB1 alleles and the fewest for HLA-C alleles. An earlier analysis of around 500 of the donors showed that most TCR beta V segments appeared in productive rearrangements either about 87% or about 30% of the time, which broadly matched IMGT annotations. While some public TCRs were present in many individuals, most TCR sequences turned up only very rarely across donors. In vitro tests confirmed that a few of the cytomegalovirus-associated TCR beta chains recognize cytomegalovirus antigens. Because HLA typing was unavailable for some donors at each locus, only the typed subset was used in association tests. A cluster of highly shared sequence variants was judged likely to be a technical artifact of the sequencing pipeline. The classifier was reported to diagnose cytomegalovirus status with high specificity and sensitivity in both the original and validation cohorts. In a later genetic analysis, a missense DCLRE1C variant was associated with V-gene and J-gene trimming of TCR beta chains, and the association was replicated in an independent cohort.

The clonotype originates from a boy aged 5-17 years in good health and CMV-seronegative. The specimen sequenced was PBMCs. Recombination joined TRBV5-4 with TRBJ1-1; the D gene assignment is ambiguous. CDR3 protein: CASSPSPGNTEAFF. Here is the DNA: TGTGCCAGCAGCCCCTCACCGGGGAACACTGAAGCTTTCTTT. Supplemented by the reference TRBV5-4 and TRBJ1-1 proteins around the CDR3, the complete variable domain is ETGVTQSPTHLIKTRGQQVTLRCSSQSGHNTVSWYQQALGQGPQFIFQYYREEENGRGNFPPRFSGLQFPNYSSELNVNALELDDSALYLCASSPSPGNTEAFFGQGTRLTVV.